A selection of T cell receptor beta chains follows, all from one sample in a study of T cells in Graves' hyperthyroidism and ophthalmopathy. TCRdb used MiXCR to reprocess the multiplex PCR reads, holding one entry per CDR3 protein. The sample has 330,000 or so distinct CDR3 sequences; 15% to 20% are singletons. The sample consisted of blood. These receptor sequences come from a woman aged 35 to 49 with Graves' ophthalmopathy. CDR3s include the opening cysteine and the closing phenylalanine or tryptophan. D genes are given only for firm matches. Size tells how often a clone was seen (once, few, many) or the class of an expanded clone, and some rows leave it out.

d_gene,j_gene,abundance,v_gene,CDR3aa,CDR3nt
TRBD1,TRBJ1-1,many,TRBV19,CASSRQGLGDEAFF,TGTGCCAGTAGCCGACAGGGTTTGGGGGACGAAGCTTTCTTT
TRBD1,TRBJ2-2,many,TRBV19,CASSGTAFTGELFF,TGTGCCAGTAGTGGGACAGCGTTCACCGGGGAGCTGTTTTTT
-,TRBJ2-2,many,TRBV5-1,CASSPYTRWDTGELFF,TGCGCCAGCAGCCCCTACACTAGGTGGGACACCGGGGAGCTGTTTTTT
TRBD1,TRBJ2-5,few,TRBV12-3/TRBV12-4,CASSYGQGDETQYF,TGTGCCAGCAGTTACGGACAGGGCGATGAGACCCAGTACTTC
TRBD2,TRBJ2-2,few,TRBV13,CATTGGTSGAPTGELFF,TGTGCCACAACAGGGGGAACTAGCGGGGCTCCTACCGGGGAGCTGTTTTTT
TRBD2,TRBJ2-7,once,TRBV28,CASFSGSGHEQYF,TGTGCCAGCTTTAGCGGGAGCGGCCACGAGCAGTACTTC
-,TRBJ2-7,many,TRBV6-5,CASSYWGPTYEQYF,TGTGCCAGCAGTTACTGGGGGCCCACCTACGAGCAGTACTTC
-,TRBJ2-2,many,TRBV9,CASSVDGGRKLFF,TGTGCCAGCAGCGTAGATGGTGGGAGAAAGCTGTTTTTT
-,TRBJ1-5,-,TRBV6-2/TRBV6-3,CASSTGDSQPQHF,TGTGCCAGCAGCACGGGTGATAGTCAGCCCCAGCATTTT
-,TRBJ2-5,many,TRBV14,CASSQPGELETQYF,TGTGCCAGCAGCCAACCGGGAGAGTTAGAGACCCAGTACTTC
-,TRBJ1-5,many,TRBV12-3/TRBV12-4,CASKVVEVEGPGPQHF,TGTGCCAGCAAGGTGGTTGAAGTAGAAGGACCAGGACCCCAGCATTTT
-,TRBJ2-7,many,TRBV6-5,CASKNEETPAYEQYF,TGTGCCAGCAAGAACGAAGAGACACCTGCCTACGAGCAGTACTTC
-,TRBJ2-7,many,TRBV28,CASTALQYEQYF,TGTGCCTCGACCGCGCTGCAATACGAGCAGTACTTC
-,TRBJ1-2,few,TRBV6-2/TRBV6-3,CASRYTVEGRGYTF,TGTGCCAGCAGATACACCGTAGAGGGGAGAGGCTACACCTTC
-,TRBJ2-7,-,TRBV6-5,CASSYEEGYEQYF,TGTGCCAGCAGTTACGAGGAGGGCTACGAGCAGTACTTC
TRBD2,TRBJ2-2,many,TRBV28,CASSVTSENTGELFF,TGTGCCAGCAGTGTGACTAGCGAGAACACCGGGGAGCTGTTTTTT
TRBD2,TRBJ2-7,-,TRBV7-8,CASSPVAGGEQYF,TGTGCCAGCAGCCCGGTGGCGGGAGGTGAGCAGTACTTC
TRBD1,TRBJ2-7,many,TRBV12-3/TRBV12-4,CASGDSPYEQYF,TGTGCCAGTGGGGACAGTCCCTACGAGCAGTACTTC
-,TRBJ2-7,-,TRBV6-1,CASSPDLTGTYEQYF,TGTGCCAGCAGTCCGGACCTTACGGGGACCTACGAGCAGTACTTC
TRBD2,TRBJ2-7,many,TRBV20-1,CSARRLLAGGSYEQYF,TGCAGTGCTAGGCGCCTCCTAGCGGGAGGATCCTACGAGCAGTACTTC
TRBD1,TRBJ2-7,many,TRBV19,CASRRNRDRTYEQYF,TGTGCCAGTAGGAGAAATCGGGACAGAACCTACGAGCAGTACTTC
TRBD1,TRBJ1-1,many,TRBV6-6,CASSYDTPGGRMNTEAFF,TGTGCCAGCAGTTACGACACCCCAGGGGGTAGAATGAACACTGAAGCTTTCTTT
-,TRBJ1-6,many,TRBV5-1,CASSVDLRQSPLHF,TGCGCCAGCAGCGTGGACTTACGACAATCACCCCTCCACTTT
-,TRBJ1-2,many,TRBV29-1,CSVRTPTTNYGYTF,TGCAGCGTCCGGACGCCGACAACTAACTATGGCTACACCTTC
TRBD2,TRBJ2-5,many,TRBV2,CASSESAGGPRETQYF,TGTGCCAGCAGTGAATCTGCGGGAGGGCCTAGGGAGACCCAGTACTTC
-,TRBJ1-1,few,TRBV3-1,CASSWNLGPGDAFF,TGTGCCAGCAGCTGGAATCTCGGACCTGGGGATGCTTTCTTT
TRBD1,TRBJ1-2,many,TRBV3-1,CASSQDHAGGGYGYTF,TGTGCCAGCAGCCAAGACCATGCAGGGGGTGGCTATGGCTACACCTTC
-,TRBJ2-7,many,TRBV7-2,CASSFYRAYEQYF,TGTGCCAGCAGCTTTTACAGGGCCTACGAGCAGTACTTC
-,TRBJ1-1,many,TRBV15,CATSRSGQDNTEAFF,TGTGCCACCAGCAGGTCCGGCCAGGACAACACTGAAGCTTTCTTT
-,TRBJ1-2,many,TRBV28,CASSPPGRSLDGYTF,TGTGCCAGCAGTCCACCGGGACGGAGTTTAGATGGCTACACCTTC
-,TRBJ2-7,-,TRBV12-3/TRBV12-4,CASTPGLVYEQYF,TGTGCCAGCACCCCAGGTTTGGTCTACGAGCAGTACTTC
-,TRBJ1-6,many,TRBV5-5,CASSLAGNSPLHF,TGTGCCAGCAGTTTAGCCGGGAATTCACCCCTCCACTTT
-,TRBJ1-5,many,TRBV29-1,CSVDSGNGQPQHF,TGCAGCGTTGACTCGGGTAATGGTCAGCCCCAGCATTTT
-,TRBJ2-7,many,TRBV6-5,CASRGSKAYEQYF,TGTGCCAGCAGAGGGTCCAAAGCCTACGAGCAGTACTTC
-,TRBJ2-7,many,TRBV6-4,CASRRGGDPTEDEQYF,TGTGCCAGCAGGAGGGGGGGAGACCCGACGGAGGACGAGCAGTACTTC
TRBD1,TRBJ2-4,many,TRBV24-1,CAPGQGEDNIQYF,TGTGCCCCCGGACAGGGGGAGGACAACATTCAGTACTTC
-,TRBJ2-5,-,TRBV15,CATSRDARVQETQYF,TGTGCCACCAGCAGAGATGCGCGGGTCCAGGAGACCCAGTACTTC
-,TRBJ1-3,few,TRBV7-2,CASSLYASGNTIYF,TGTGCCAGCAGCTTATACGCCTCTGGAAACACCATATATTTT
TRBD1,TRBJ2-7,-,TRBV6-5,CASSYRGQGTSLYF,TGTGCCAGCAGTTACCGCGGACAGGGGACCTCTCTGTACTTC
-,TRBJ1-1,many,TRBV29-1,CSVERGSTEAFF,TGCAGCGTTGAAAGGGGGTCCACTGAAGCTTTCTTT
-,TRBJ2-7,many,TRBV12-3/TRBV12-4,CASSLADSYYEQYF,TGTGCCAGCAGTTTGGCGGACAGCTACTACGAGCAGTACTTC
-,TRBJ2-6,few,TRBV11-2,CASSLTSAANVLTF,TGTGCCAGCAGCTTAACAAGTGCGGCCAACGTCCTGACTTTC
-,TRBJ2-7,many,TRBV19,CASSATESSYEQYF,TGTGCCAGTAGCGCGACAGAGAGCTCCTACGAGCAGTACTTC
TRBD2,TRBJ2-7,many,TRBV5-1,CASSLGGLASSYEQYF,TGCGCCAGCAGCTTGGGAGGACTAGCGAGCTCCTACGAGCAGTACTTC
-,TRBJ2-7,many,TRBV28,CASSAPYEQYF,TGTGCCAGCAGTGCTCCATACGAGCAGTACTTC
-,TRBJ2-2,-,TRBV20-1,CSARETLGAGELFF,TGCAGTGCCAGAGAAACTCTAGGGGCCGGGGAGCTGTTTTTT
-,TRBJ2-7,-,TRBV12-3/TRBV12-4,CASSLALEQYF,TGTGCCAGCAGTCTTGCCCTCGAGCAGTACTTC
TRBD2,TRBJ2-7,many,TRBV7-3,CASSLMIGGTSGMVSYEQYF,TGTGCCAGCAGTTTAATGATTGGTGGGACTAGCGGGATGGTTTCCTACGAGCAGTACTTC
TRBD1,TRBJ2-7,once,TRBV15,CATSRDRDRGSYEQYF,TGTGCCACCAGCAGAGACCGGGACAGGGGGTCATACGAGCAGTACTTC
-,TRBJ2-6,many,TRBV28,CASSTEWNSGANVLTF,TGTGCCAGCAGTACCGAATGGAACTCTGGGGCCAACGTCCTGACTTTC
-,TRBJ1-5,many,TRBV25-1,CASSEYSGAFNQPQHF,TGTGCCAGCAGTGAATATTCCGGGGCATTCAATCAGCCCCAGCATTTT
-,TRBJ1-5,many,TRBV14,CASSQKGRGNQPQHF,TGTGCCAGCAGCCAGAAGGGTCGGGGCAATCAGCCCCAGCATTTT
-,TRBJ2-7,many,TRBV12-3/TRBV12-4,CASSWGLPGEQYF,TGTGCCAGCAGTTGGGGCCTACCTGGAGAGCAGTACTTC
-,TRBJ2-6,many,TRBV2,CASSRHNSGANVLTF,TGTGCCAGCAGCCGACACAACTCTGGGGCCAACGTCCTGACTTTC
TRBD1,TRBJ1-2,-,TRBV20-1,CSARDDRATIGYTF,TGCAGTGCTAGAGACGACAGGGCGACTATTGGCTACACCTTC
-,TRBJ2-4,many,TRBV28,CASSLNWEQSSSIQYF,TGTGCCAGCAGTTTGAATTGGGAACAGTCTAGTTCCATTCAGTACTTC
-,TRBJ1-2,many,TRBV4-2,CASSQARNGYTF,TGTGCCAGCAGCCAGGCGAGAAATGGCTACACCTTC
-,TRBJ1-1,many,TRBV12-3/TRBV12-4,CASSLVAGPNTEAFF,TGTGCCAGCAGTTTAGTGGCAGGTCCGAACACTGAAGCTTTCTTT